This TCR beta chain came from a study of blood T cell repertoires in COVID-19. The wider study: Acute-phase and convalescent COVID-19 samples originated in the United States, Italy and Spain. From T cells, B-cell-depleted T cells, or PBMCs came the material, which was cDNA or gDNA.

Per the original methods: Reference gene primers were amplified, and this amplification served to estimate nucleated cell counts. Profiling relied on immunoSEQ multiplex PCR, and the TCRdb table lists in-frame clones only, not all of them. V, J and clone size reflect that table, while D and trimming were determined from the DNA. The profile covers 200,000 or so clones, with around nine tenths appearing a single time and 5% to 7.5% taken by the ten largest. Trimming took off 6 bases at V and 1 base at J, with 10 bases between the two ends. The CDR3 extends over 14 amino acids. Germline V gene data show CDR1 as SGDLS and CDR2 as YYNGEE.

Sequences were obtained from peripheral blood. The clonotype originates from a woman aged 40 to 49 who had recovered from COVID-19. The V gene is TRBV9, the J gene TRBJ1-4, with D possibly TRBD1 on 6 matching bases. Here the CDR3 DNA reads TGTGCCAGCAACAGGGAGGGAACTAATGAAAAACTGTTTTTT. Encoded protein: CASNREGTNEKLFF.